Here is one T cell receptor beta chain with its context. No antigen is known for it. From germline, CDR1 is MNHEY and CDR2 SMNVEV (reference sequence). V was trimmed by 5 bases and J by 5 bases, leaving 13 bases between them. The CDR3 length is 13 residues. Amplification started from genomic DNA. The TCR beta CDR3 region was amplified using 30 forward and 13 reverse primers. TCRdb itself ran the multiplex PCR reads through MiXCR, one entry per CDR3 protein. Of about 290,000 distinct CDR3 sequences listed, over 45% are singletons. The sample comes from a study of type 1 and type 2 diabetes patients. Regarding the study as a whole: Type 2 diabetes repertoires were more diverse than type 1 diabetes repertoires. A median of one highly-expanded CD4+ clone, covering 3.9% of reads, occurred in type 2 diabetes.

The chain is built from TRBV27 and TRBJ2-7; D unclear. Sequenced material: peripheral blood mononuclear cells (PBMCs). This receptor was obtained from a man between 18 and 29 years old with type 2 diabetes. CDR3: CASSAFFGNEQYF. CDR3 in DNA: TGTGCCAGCAGTGCGTTCTTTGGGAACGAGCAGTACTTC.